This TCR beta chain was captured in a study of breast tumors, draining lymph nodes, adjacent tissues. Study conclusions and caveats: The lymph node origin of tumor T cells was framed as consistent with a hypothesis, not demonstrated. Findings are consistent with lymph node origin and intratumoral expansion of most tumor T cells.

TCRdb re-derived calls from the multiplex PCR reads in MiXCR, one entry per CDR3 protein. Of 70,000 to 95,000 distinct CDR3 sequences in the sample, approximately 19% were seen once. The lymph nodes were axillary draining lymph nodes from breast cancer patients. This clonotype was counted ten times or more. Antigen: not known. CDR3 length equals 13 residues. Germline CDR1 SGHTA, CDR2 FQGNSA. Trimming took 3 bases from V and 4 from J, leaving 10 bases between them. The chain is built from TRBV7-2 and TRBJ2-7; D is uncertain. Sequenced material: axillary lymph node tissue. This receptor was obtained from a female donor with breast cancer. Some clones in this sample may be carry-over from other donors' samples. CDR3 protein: CASSFGAVYEQYF. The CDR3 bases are TGTGCCAGCAGCTTCGGTGCTGTGTACGAGCAGTACTTC.